The 6 T cell receptor beta chains reported below all come from one sample, sequenced in a study of tumor and adjacent non-tumor tissue in lung cancer. TCRbeta libraries were built with three rounds of nested PCR, modified from ARM-PCR. TCRdb processed the multiplex PCR reads anew with MiXCR; each CDR3 protein has one entry. The table has fewer than 120,000 distinct CDR3 sequences, nearly 85% seen once. RNA was extracted from bulk tissue without any cell sorting. Specimen: lung tumor tissue. These TCRs come from a man aged 65 to 79 with non-small cell lung cancer.

On this clonotype itself: The junction departs from the called germline gene at one end, perhaps through a read error. The genes are TRBV4-2 and TRBJ2-7; TRBD1 matches at 9 bases. Germline CDR1 is LGHNA and CDR2 is YNFKEQ. The CDR3 is 18 residues long. The CDR3 is CASSQESPRTGDLYEQYF. Written as DNA, the CDR3 is TGTGCCAGCAGTCAAGAATCTCCCCGGACAGGGGACTTGTACGAGCAGTACTTC.

Concerning this clonotype: Being one base from a much bigger clone, this may be a read error. The V and J genes are TRBV28 and TRBJ1-1; tentatively, D is TRBD1 (6 bases). Germline lookup yields CDR1 MDHEN and CDR2 SYDVKM. CDR3 length: 11 residues. The CDR3 sequence: CASRRDTETFF. The CDR3 bases are TGTGCCAGCCGCAGGGACACTGAAACTTTCTTT.

Comment on this clonotype: One end of the junction varies from germline; a read error may be responsible. This sequence joins TRBV6-1 and TRBJ2-2; D is unclear. The CDR3 runs to 14 residues. The germline gives CDR1 MNHNS, CDR2 SASEGT. Here the CDR3 reads CTSSGLMGTGELFF. In nucleotides, the CDR3 is TGTACCAGCAGTGGATTGATGGGCACCGGGGAGCTGTTTTTT.

The chain employs TRBV10-2 and TRBJ2-7; D may be TRBD1 or TRBD2 (5 bases each). The CDR3 totals 15 residues. V dropped 6 bases and J dropped 7 bases, with 22 bases sitting between them. CDR1 and CDR2 (germline): WSHSY, SAAADI. Here the CDR3 DNA reads TGCGCCAGCAGATCCCCGGGACCCTCTTCCCATGAGCAGTACTTC. Translated, it gives CASRSPGPSSHEQYF.

With respect to this clonotype: This likely comes from a read error, as the CDR3 has no conserved phenylalanine or tryptophan at its end. The rearrangement joins TRBV7-8 to TRBJ1-5; D remains unclear. The germline V and J ends were trimmed by 3 bases and 4 bases, with 19 bases remaining between them. The CDR3 has 17 amino acids. Germline CDR1 SGHVS, CDR2 FQNEAQ. CDR3 in amino acids: CASSLRLGQVLNQPQHY. As DNA, the CDR3 is TGTGCCAGCAGCTTGAGGCTCGGGCAGGTTCTGAATCAGCCCCAGCATTAT.

This clonotype was observed once. A much larger clone sits a single nucleotide away, making a read error possible. The chain uses TRBV30 and TRBJ1-5; D may be TRBD1 (6 bases). Germline CDR1 is GTSNPN and CDR2 is SVGIG (reference sequence). The CDR3 sequence is 13 residues long. The CDR3 DNA sequence: TGTGTCTGGAGTGTCCAGGGGTCACAGCCCCAGCATTTT. This encodes CVWSVQGSQPQHF. The full variable domain, rest sourced from reference TRBV30 and TRBJ1-5, is SQTIHQWPATLVQPVGSPLSLECTVEGTSNPNLYWYRQAAGRGLQLLFYSVGIGQISSEVPQNLSASRPQDRQFILSSKKLLLSDSGFYLCVWSVQGSQPQHFGDGTRLSIL.